The T cell receptor (beta chain) under discussion was sequenced for a study of regulatory T cells in long-lasting Graves disease. The sample's time point: newly diagnosed GD, antithyroid drugs for less than 3 months. From PBMCs, RNA was extracted and then used to make the TCR library. American Thyroid Association guidelines defined Graves' disease diagnosis. Investigators prepared the TCR beta libraries by applying iRepertoire HTBI primers and Arm-PCR of CDR3 regions. Using its own MiXCR run on the multiplex PCR reads, TCRdb lists one record per CDR3 protein. Here the sample spans about 540,000 distinct CDR3 sequences, about 13% being singletons. Study-wide points: In persistent patients, shared public clonotypes (more than 2,500) outnumbered those in new patients (about 1,000). Persistent Graves' patients showed less TCR diversity than newly diagnosed patients showed.

This clonotype has only a few counts. Its antigen is unknown. V gave up 3 bases and J gave up 5 bases; unmatched junction bases: 12. Looked up from germline, CDR1 is LGHNT and CDR2 is FRNRAP. The CDR3 is 17 residues long. The data were also submitted as part of a second study, on T cells in Graves' hyperthyroidism and ophthalmopathy.

Source: peripheral blood mononuclear cells (PBMCs), taken at new diagnosis, from a patient treated with antithyroid drugs. The V gene is TRBV12-5, the J gene TRBJ2-5, with 10 bases aligning to TRBD2. The TCR was taken from a man between 25 and 39 years old with Graves disease. The CDR3 coding sequence is TGTGCTAGTGGTTTCCCTACTAGCGGGACCTCGCGGGAGACCCAGTACTTC. This sequence encodes CASGFPTSGTSRETQYF.